This T cell receptor beta chain is drawn from a study of PD-L1 blockade in urothelial cancer. Background on the study: Male patients with bladder-origin urothelial cancer numbered about 85% of the 29. Chemotherapy regimens numbering 0 to 3 had been given to patients. T cells numbered a median of 141,255 in the blood samples.

Added to each PCR by spiking were synthetic TCR analog templates. The table came from immunoSEQ multiplex PCR; TCRdb's copy has only in-frame clones and leaves some out. The repertoire holds tens of thousands of clones, with about four fifths as singletons. Stated time point: pretreatment peripheral blood. V was shortened by 0 bases and J by 11 bases, with 13 bases between the two germline ends. CDR1 is LGHNA, CDR2 YNFKEQ, per germline. CDR3 size: 13 residues. This clone was detected only once. This chain links TRBV4-2 with TRBJ1-1; D call uncertain. This specimen consisted of PBMCs, obtained around atezolizumab (anti-PD-L1) treatment. The TCR comes from a woman in her 70s with urothelial cancer. CDR3: CASSQEDGLWAFF. The CDR3, as DNA: TGTGCCAGCAGCCAAGAAGATGGACTGTGGGCTTTCTTT.